A single sample gave rise to the 22 T cell receptor beta chains below, sequenced in a study of identical twins. TCRdb processed the 5' RACE reads anew with MiXCR; each CDR3 protein has one entry. The sample yields 280,000 or so distinct CDR3 sequences, less than 9% seen once. Separately, the same data were catalogued under a study of yellow fever vaccine responses in identical twins.

The sample consisted of memory (CD45RO+) T cells sorted from blood. These receptors came from a young woman in good health.

J is TRBJ2-3 and V is TRBV29-1, with a weak D call TRBD2 (6 bases). The germline V and J ends were trimmed by 6 bases and 0 bases, with 13 bases remaining between them. Germline V gene sequence: CDR1 SQVTM, CDR2 ANQGSEA. This CDR3 region has 14 residues. CDR3 protein: CSVQGAGSTDTQYF. CDR3 DNA sequence: TGCAGCGTGCAAGGTGCGGGGAGCACAGATACGCAGTATTTT.

In its sample, this clonotype was seen a few times. CDR3: CASSFSEEAGTRLFF. As DNA, the CDR3 is TGTGCCAGCAGCTTTTCTGAAGAGGCCGGGACTAGACTGTTCTTC. The chain carries TRBV7-9 and TRBJ2-1, with TRBD2 matching over 8 bases. Germline V gives CDR1 SEHNR, CDR2 FQNEAQ (reference sequence). The V gene end was trimmed by 3 bases and the J gene end by 15 bases; junction bases not matched to a gene: 16. This CDR3 region has 15 residues.

This clonotype was seen ten or more times. The chain links TRBV7-8 to TRBJ2-1, with TRBD2 as a possible D gene (5 bases). V lost 1 base, J lost 12 bases, and 7 bases lay in between. This CDR3 spans 11 amino acids. Germline V lookup: CDR1 SGHVS, CDR2 FQNEAQ. CDR3 nucleotide sequence: TGTGCCAGCAGCTTAGTTGGAGGGCAGTTCTTC. Its protein product is CASSLVGGQFF.

The chain recombines TRBV20-1 with TRBJ1-4; TRBD1 is a possible D gene (5 bases). There are 14 residues in the CDR3. V lost 6 bases to trimming and J lost 4 bases, with 15 bases between them. CDR1 is DFQATT, CDR2 SNEGSKA, per germline (reference sequence). CDR3 sequence reads: CSAPRSGVNEKLFF. The CDR3 DNA reads as TGCAGTGCCCCCCGGTCGGGGGTTAATGAAAAACTGTTTTTT.

This clonotype was detected many times. This chain links TRBV29-1 with TRBJ2-1, with D unresolved. V shed 4 bases and J shed 7 bases, with 14 bases lying between them. This CDR3 spans 13 amino acids. Germline V CDR1 and CDR2: SQVTM, ANQGSEA. The CDR3 coding sequence is TGCAGCGTTGCCGGGCAGCTGGGGAATGAGCAGTTCTTC. It yields the protein CSVAGQLGNEQFF.

Ten or more counts support this clonotype. The chain is built from TRBV25-1 and TRBJ1-6; the D is unclear. Deletions cut 3 bases from V and 9 bases from J, with 12 bases between. CDR3 length equals 14 residues. In germline, CDR1 is MGHDK, CDR2 SYGVNS. The CDR3 is CASSDAAMVSPLHF. The CDR3 bases are TGTGCCAGCAGTGACGCAGCCATGGTTTCACCCCTCCACTTT. Complete variable domain (other parts from reference TRBV25-1 and TRBJ1-6): EADIYQTPRYLVIGTGKKITLECSQTMGHDKMYWYQQDPGMELHLIHYSYGVNSTEKGDLSSESTVSRIRTEHFPLTLESARPSHTSQYLCASSDAAMVSPLHFGNGTRLTVT.

This clonotype was counted ten times or more. The V gene is TRBV11-2, the J gene TRBJ2-7; 7 nucleotides agree with TRBD1. Germline V gene lookup returns CDR1 SGHAT and CDR2 FQNNGV. Trimming took 0 bases from V and 3 from J; bases not matched to a gene: 2. The CDR3 totals 14 residues. For the CDR3, the DNA is TGTGCCAGCAGCTTAGAACAGGGGAACTACGAGCAGTACGTC. It specifies CASSLEQGNYEQYV.

The sample holds many counts of this clonotype. The CDR3 DNA reads as TGTGCCATCAGTGCGGGAGATGGCAATCAGCCCCAGCATTTT. Translating gives CAISAGDGNQPQHF. V and J are TRBV10-3 and TRBJ1-5, with D unresolved. The CDR3 sequence is 14 residues long. Germline lookup yields CDR1 ENHRY and CDR2 SYGVKD. The V and J ends lost 4 bases and 2 bases respectively, with 9 bases between them.

In nucleotides, the CDR3 is TGTGCCAGCAGCCAAGAAGGCAGGGGGGGGTTTGGAGAGACCCAGTACTTC. Its translation is CASSQEGRGGFGETQYF. V and J are TRBV4-2 and TRBJ2-5; the D gene could be TRBD1 or TRBD2 (7 bases each). This CDR3 has 17 amino acids. The germline gives CDR1 LGHNA, CDR2 YNFKEQ. The V gene lost 0 bases and the J gene lost 4 bases, with 18 bases spanning the gap.

This clonotype was picked up many times. The chain combines TRBV24-1 with TRBJ2-5, with D maybe TRBD1 (6 bases). Germline V gene lookup returns CDR1 KGHDR and CDR2 SFDVKD. CDR3 length: 11 amino acids. The germline V and J ends were trimmed by 9 bases and 5 bases, with 9 bases remaining between them. CDR3 protein: CATSRGETQYF. CDR3 in DNA: TGTGCCACCTCGAGGGGGGAGACCCAGTACTTC.

The chain couples TRBV7-2 to TRBJ2-2, with D maybe TRBD1 (5 bases). Trimming removed 6 bases at V and 2 bases at J, with 10 bases between. The germline gives CDR1 SGHTA, CDR2 FQGNSA. This CDR3 has 14 residues. The CDR3 loop reads CASRPDRNTGELFF. In nucleotides, the CDR3 is TGTGCCAGCAGACCAGACAGAAACACCGGGGAGCTGTTTTTT. The entire variable domain, with the rest obtained from reference TRBV7-2 and TRBJ2-2, is as follows: GAGVSQSPSNKVTEKGKDVELRCDPISGHTALYWYRQSLGQGLEFLIYFQGNSAPDKSGLPSDRFSAERTGGSVSTLTIQRTQQEDSAVYLCASRPDRNTGELFFGEGSRLTVL.

The chain recombines TRBV5-5 with TRBJ1-4; no firm D call. Trimming took 0 bases from V and 4 from J, leaving 7 bases between them. Germline V lookup: CDR1 SGHKS, CDR2 YYEKEE (reference sequence). This CDR3 contains 14 residues. The CDR3 is CASSLGAFNEKLFF. The CDR3 DNA sequence: TGTGCCAGCAGCTTGGGGGCATTTAATGAAAAACTGTTTTTT.

This clonotype was counted many times. The chain has TRBV3-1 and TRBJ2-3; 7 bases map to TRBD1. The CDR3 has 16 amino acids. The V gene's germline CDR1 is LGHDT and CDR2 YNNKEL (reference sequence). Germline trimming cut 3 bases from V and 5 bases from J; bases unmatched to any gene: 11. The CDR3 coding sequence is TGTGCCAGCAGCCACGTGACAGGGCTGCATGTAGATACGCAGTATTTT. Protein sequence: CASSHVTGLHVDTQYF.

The chain couples TRBV11-1 to TRBJ2-5, with 12 bases identical to TRBD2. The CDR3 totals 18 residues. Trimming at V came to 8 bases and at J to 4 bases, leaving 17 bases not matched to a gene. Germline V gene lookup returns CDR1 SGHAT and CDR2 FQDESV (reference sequence). The CDR3 DNA follows: TGTGCCAGCGCGGAGACTAGCGGGAGTGTGTTTGGTTCAGAGACCCAGTACTTC. Residues: CASAETSGSVFGSETQYF.

This clonotype was picked up a small number of times. This chain's CDR3 is CASRAGSRGYTF. CDR3 DNA sequence: TGTGCCAGCAGAGCAGGGTCGCGTGGCTACACCTTC. The J gene is TRBJ1-2, the V gene TRBV25-1; a weak D match, TRBD1 (5 bases). Germline CDR1 reads MGHDK; CDR2 reads SYGVNS. The V gene lost 6 bases and the J gene lost 7 bases, with 12 bases spanning the gap. The CDR3 extends over 12 amino acids.

The rearrangement uses TRBV4-1 and TRBJ1-5, with D perhaps matching TRBD1 (5 bases). Germline loops: CDR1 MGHRA, CDR2 YSYEKL. This CDR3 is 16 amino acids long. V was shortened by 4 bases and J by 5 bases, with 18 bases between the two germline ends. The CDR3 sequence is CASSRSGGGGYQPQHF. The CDR3 DNA reads TGCGCCAGCAGCCGGAGTGGCGGGGGTGGCTATCAGCCCCAGCATTTT.

This chain connects TRBV7-8 to TRBJ2-1, with 12 positions matching TRBD2. The V and J ends lost 5 bases and 2 bases, in that order; junction bases with no gene match: 4. The CDR3 has 16 residues. Germline CDR1 and CDR2: SGHVS and FQNEAQ. CDR3 DNA sequence: TGTGCCAGCAGCACACTAGCGGGGGGTCCCTACAATGAGCAGTTCTTC. Encoded protein: CASSTLAGGPYNEQFF.

This clonotype was counted a few times. The V gene is TRBV25-1, the J gene TRBJ2-7; D not certain. There are 13 residues in the CDR3. Germline CDR1 reads MGHDK; CDR2 reads SYGVNS. V lost 2 bases to trimming and J lost 1 base, with 6 bases between them. CDR3 amino acids: CASSETPSYEQYF. Here the CDR3 DNA reads TGTGCCAGCAGTGAAACCCCATCCTACGAGCAGTACTTC.

This clonotype occurred a few times. The V call is TRBV15, the J call TRBJ2-1; D ambiguous. The CDR3 is 12 residues long. Trimming pared 3 bases from V and 9 bases from J, leaving 9 bases between. Germline CDR1 LNHNV, CDR2 YYDKDF (reference sequence). CDR3 protein: CATSSSSFEQFF. CDR3 nucleotide sequence: TGTGCCACCAGCAGTTCGAGCTTTGAGCAGTTCTTC.

The chain links TRBV2 to TRBJ2-3; TRBD2 matches 7 bases. After removal of 7 bases from V and 6 bases from J, the junction contained 7 bases not matched to a gene. From germline, CDR1 is SNHLY and CDR2 FYNNEI. There are 13 residues in the CDR3. The CDR3 bases are TGTGCCAGCAATCCTACGGGAGGCGATACGCAGTATTTT. Translated, it gives CASNPTGGDTQYF.

V usage is TRBV7-2 and J usage is TRBJ1-2; D gene unclear. Germline CDR1 SGHTA, CDR2 FQGNSA. The CDR3 spans 15 residues. V lost 0 bases, J lost 2 bases, and 10 bases lay in between. CDR3 sequence: CASSLAGVQNYGYTF. The CDR3 nucleotides are TGTGCCAGCAGCTTAGCAGGCGTACAGAACTATGGCTACACCTTC.

The chain links TRBV4-1 to TRBJ2-6; 7 bases align to TRBD1. From germline, CDR1 is MGHRA and CDR2 YSYEKL. With 4 bases clipped from V and 0 bases from J, the junction kept 15 bases outside the gene matches. The CDR3 loop spans 20 amino acids. The DNA for the CDR3 is TGCGCCAGCAGCCCGAGGTGGACAGGCGATCTTAGCTCTGGGGCCAACGTCCTGACTTTC. Protein product: CASSPRWTGDLSSGANVLTF.